This paragraph covers one T cell receptor (beta chain) sequence. It has no known antigen specificity. No clone much larger than this one lies a single base away; base qualities are absent. The CDR3 measures 14 amino acids from cysteine to phenylalanine. Only the CDR3 region is kept as DNA, spanning 42 bases read in frame from base 1. CDR1 GTSNPN and CDR2 SVGIG are derived from the germline V gene (reference sequence). V loses 5 bases of germline sequence and J loses 6 bases, and the interval between the two ends is 20 bases. These data come from a study of technical replicates of blood from a handful of donors (dated by TCRdb to between 2016 and 2019). Library preparation used the immunoSEQ multiplex PCR assay. The clones in this table, taken by TCRdb from immuneACCESS, are in-frame only. Not every clone is retained; where verified, under half of the shortfall comes from an unresolved V gene, and the cause of the rest is unknown. The sample table shows approximately 81,000 clones, and 95% are seen once. The top ten hold roughly 0.37% of the sample.

Sequencing was carried out using T cells isolated from PBMCs. This clonotype was obtained from a human donor in good health. The chain was built from TRBV30 and TRBJ2-7; tentative D gene TRBD2, with 5 bases matching. The CDR3 corresponds to CAWVPGSAAREQYF. In nucleotides, the sequence is TGTGCCTGGGTCCCGGGGTCCGCAGCTCGCGAGCAGTACTTC.